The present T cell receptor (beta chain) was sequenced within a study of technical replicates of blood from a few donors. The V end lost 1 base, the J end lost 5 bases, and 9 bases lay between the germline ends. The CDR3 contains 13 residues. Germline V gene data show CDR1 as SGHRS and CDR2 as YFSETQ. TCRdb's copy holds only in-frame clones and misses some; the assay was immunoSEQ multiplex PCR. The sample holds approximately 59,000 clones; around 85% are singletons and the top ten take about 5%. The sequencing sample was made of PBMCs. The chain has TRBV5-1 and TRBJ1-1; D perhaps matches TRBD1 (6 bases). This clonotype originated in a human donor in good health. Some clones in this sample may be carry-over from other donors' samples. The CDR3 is CASSLSQGTEAFF. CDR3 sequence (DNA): TGCGCCAGCAGCTTGTCGCAGGGGACTGAAGCTTTCTTT.